This T cell receptor beta chain is drawn from a study of identifying expanded T cells in peripheral blood. This clone was found once. Only in-frame clones appear in the TCRdb table, and some are missing; sequencing was by immunoSEQ multiplex PCR. The sample has tens of thousands of clones; around 83% are singletons. Trimming shortened V by 2 bases and J by 3 bases, and 14 bases separated the two germline ends. CDR1 and CDR2 (germline): SGHDT, YYEEEE. This CDR3 region has 15 residues. The gene calls are TRBV5-6 and TRBJ1-1; D possibly corresponds to TRBD1 (6 bases). This clonotype was obtained from a person aged 18 to 75 in good health. Sequenced: blood. The CDR3 is CASSLAGQFYTEAFF. The CDR3 DNA sequence: TGTGCCAGCAGCTTAGCCGGACAGTTCTACACTGAAGCTTTCTTT.